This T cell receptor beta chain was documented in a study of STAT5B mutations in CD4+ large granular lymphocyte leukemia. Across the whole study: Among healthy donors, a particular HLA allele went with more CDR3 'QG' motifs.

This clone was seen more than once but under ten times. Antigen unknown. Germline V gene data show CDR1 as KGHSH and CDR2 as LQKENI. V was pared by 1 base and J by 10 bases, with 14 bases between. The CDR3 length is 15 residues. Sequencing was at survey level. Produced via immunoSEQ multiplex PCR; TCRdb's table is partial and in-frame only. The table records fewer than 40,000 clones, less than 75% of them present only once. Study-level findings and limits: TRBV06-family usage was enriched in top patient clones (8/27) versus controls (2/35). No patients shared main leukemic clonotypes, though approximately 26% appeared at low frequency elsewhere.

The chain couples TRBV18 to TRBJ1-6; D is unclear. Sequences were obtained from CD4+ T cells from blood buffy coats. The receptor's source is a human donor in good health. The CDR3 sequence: CASSPRSVPESPLHF. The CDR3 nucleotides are TGTGCCAGCTCACCACGGTCGGTCCCGGAATCACCCCTCCACTTT. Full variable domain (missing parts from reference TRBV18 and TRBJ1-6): NAGVMQNPRHLVRRRGQEARLRCSPMKGHSHVYWYRQLPEEGLKFMVYLQKENIIDESGMPKERFSAEFPKEGPSILRIQQVVRGDSAAYFCASSPRSVPESPLHFGNGTRLTVT.